This T cell receptor beta chain was captured by sequencing in a study of response to subunit inactivated influenza vaccine. The CDR3 has 14 residues. Germline V gene data show CDR1 as DFQATT and CDR2 as SNEGSKA (reference sequence). With 6 bases clipped from V and 6 bases from J, the junction kept 14 bases outside the gene matches. TCRdb re-called the RT-PCR reads through MiXCR, storing one row per CDR3 protein. In the table there are around 790,000 distinct CDR3 sequences, 21% of which are singletons. This clonotype showed up just a few times. The rearrangement uses TRBV20-1 and TRBJ2-7; 7 nucleotides match TRBD2. This specimen was PBMCs from blood, taken roughly 5 days after vaccination. This TCR was sampled from a man aged 50 or older who received an inactivated influenza vaccine. The CDR3, as DNA: TGCAGTGCCAACTTACAGGTGTCGGGGGGCGAGCAGTACTTC. Protein: CSANLQVSGGEQYF.